This TCR beta chain was captured by sequencing in a study of shared clonotypes between healthy human individuals. The donor cohort consisted entirely of Caucasian adults residing in Nashville, Tennessee. CD4+ cells underwent separation, giving CD45RA+ naive and CD45RA-negative memory subsets. The assay was immunoSEQ multiplex PCR, and TCRdb's table has in-frame clones only and misses some. The data hold over 700,000 clones, with around 77% observed a single time. V lost 11 bases and J lost 7, with 18 bases in between. CDR1 and CDR2 from the germline V gene are MDHEN and SYDVKM. This CDR3 has 13 residues. Findings and caveats of the study: Compared with clonotypes that all four donors shared, non-shared clonotypes had lower generation probabilities.

On this clone: What it binds is not known.

This sequence originates from a woman aged 25 to 39 in good health. Specimen: memory CD4+ T cells sorted from blood. The sample's subset: CD45RA-negative fraction. This chain connects TRBV28 to TRBJ1-5; D remains ambiguous. CDR3 residues: CAGQDTIQQPQHF. CDR3 DNA: TGTGCCGGCCAAGACACGATTCAACAGCCCCAGCATTTT. The full variable domain, in which reference TRBV28 and TRBJ1-5 provide the parts outside the CDR3, is DVKVTQSSRYLVKRTGEKVFLECVQDMDHENMFWYRQDPGLGLRLIYFSYDVKMKEKGDIPEGYSVSREKKERFSLILESASTNQTSMYLCAGQDTIQQPQHFGDGTRLSIL.